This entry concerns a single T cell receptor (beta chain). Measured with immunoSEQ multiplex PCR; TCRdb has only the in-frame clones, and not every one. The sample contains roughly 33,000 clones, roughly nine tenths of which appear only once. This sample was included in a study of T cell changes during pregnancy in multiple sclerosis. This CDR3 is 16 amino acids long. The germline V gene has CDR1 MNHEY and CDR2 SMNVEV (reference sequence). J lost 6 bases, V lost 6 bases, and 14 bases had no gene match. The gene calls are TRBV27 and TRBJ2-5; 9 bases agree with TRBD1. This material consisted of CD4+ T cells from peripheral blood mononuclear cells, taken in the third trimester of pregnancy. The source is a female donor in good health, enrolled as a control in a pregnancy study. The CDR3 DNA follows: TGTGCCAGCAGCCCGAGGGAGGGACAGGGCCGGAAGACCCAGTACTTC. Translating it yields CASSPREGQGRKTQYF.